This T cell receptor (beta chain) appears in the sequencing data of a study of a mutant IDH1 vaccine in newly diagnosed glioma. At the level of the study: The patients were given eight vaccinations, one each in weeks 1, 3, 5, 7, 11, 15, 19 and 23. Sex distribution of treated patients was about 60% male and about 38% female; mean age was 40.4 years.

Some clones are missing from TCRdb's copy, which holds only in-frame ones; the method was immunoSEQ multiplex PCR. The table shows approximately 40,000 clones, with around 82% occurring only once. The CDR3 has 16 residues. CDR1 and CDR2 from the germline V gene are ENHRY and SYGVKD. V shed 0 bases and J shed 0 bases, with 8 bases lying between them. The sample's time point: week 5, during vaccination. Vaccine doses each comprised 300 ug of mutant IDH1 20-mer peptide, with topical imiquimod. In the case of this clone: Antigen specificity is unknown.

This clonotype was obtained from a man between 40 and 49 years old with glioma. Material: PBMCs, obtained from a glioma patient whose treatment included an IDH1 peptide vaccine. This chain links TRBV10-3 with TRBJ2-2; D unresolved. The CDR3 loop reads CAISESGKPNTGELFF. In DNA, the CDR3 is TGTGCCATCAGTGAGTCAGGCAAGCCGAACACCGGGGAGCTGTTTTTT.